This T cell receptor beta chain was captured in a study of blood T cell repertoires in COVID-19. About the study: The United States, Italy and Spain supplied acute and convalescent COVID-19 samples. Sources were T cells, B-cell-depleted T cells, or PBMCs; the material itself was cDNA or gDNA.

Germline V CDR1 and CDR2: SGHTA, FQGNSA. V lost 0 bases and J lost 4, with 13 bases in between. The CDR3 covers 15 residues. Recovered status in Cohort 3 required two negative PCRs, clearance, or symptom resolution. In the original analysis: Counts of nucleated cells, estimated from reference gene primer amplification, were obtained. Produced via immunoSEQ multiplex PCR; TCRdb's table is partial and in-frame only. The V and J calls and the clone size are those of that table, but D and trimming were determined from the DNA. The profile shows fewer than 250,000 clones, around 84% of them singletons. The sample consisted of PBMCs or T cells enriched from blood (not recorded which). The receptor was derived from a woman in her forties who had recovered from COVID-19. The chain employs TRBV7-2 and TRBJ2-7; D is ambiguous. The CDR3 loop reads CASSLALGWLYEQYV. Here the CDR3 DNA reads TGTGCCAGCAGCTTAGCGCTAGGATGGTTGTACGAGCAGTACGTC.